This paragraph reports one T cell receptor (beta chain). Its target is not known. The junction departs from the called germline gene at one end, perhaps through a read error. Produced via immunoSEQ multiplex PCR; TCRdb's table is partial and in-frame only. The table has 9,000 to 10,000 clones, over 80% seen once; the top ten hold about 1.6%. This sample was taken from a study of PD-1 blockade in classical Hodgkin lymphoma. Study-wide points: Underlying causes for the observed repertoire differences were not defined, possibly disease activity or prior therapy.

Per the germline V gene, CDR1 is SQVTM and CDR2 is ANQGSEA. The CDR3 contains 11 residues. The sample's time point: cycle 4 day 1 (C4D1), after less than 7 weeks of nivolumab. The patients all showed relapse after autologous stem cell transplantation, while their brentuximab vedotin exposure varied. It was by magnetic negative selection that CD4+ T cells were purified from thawed PBMCs. The chain employs TRBV29-1 and TRBJ2-1; TRBD1 aligns across 8 bases. The source of this sequence is a human donor with classical Hodgkin lymphoma. The sample was CD4+ T cells from blood, taken before the fourth cycle of nivolumab. CDR3 residues: CSIISGGVLIF. CDR3 in DNA: TGCAGCATCATTTCAGGGGGCGTTTTAATCTTC.